This T cell receptor beta chain was captured in a study of T cell responses to AZD1222 COVID-19 vaccine. Trimming stripped 4 bases from V and 8 bases from J, with 13 bases between. The CDR3 spans 13 residues. Germline CDR1 is SGHRS and CDR2 is YFSETQ. General study points: White British donors predominated, females outnumbered males, and clonal diversity was possibly underestimated.

Assay used: immunoSEQ multiplex PCR; TCRdb lists only in-frame clones, some missing. Here the sample spans roughly 120,000 clones, roughly 89% being singletons. Analyses pooled second doses at about 4 or about 12 weeks. Concerning this clone itself: Its antigen is undetermined.

The input for sequencing was peripheral blood, taken 28 days after the second AZD1222 dose. The TCR originated in an adult who received the AZD1222 COVID-19 vaccine. The chain combines TRBV5-1 with TRBJ2-1; perhaps TRBD2 as D (5 bases). The CDR3 loop reads CASSVLRADEQFF. The CDR3, as DNA: TGCGCCAGCAGCGTGTTGCGGGCGGATGAGCAGTTCTTC.